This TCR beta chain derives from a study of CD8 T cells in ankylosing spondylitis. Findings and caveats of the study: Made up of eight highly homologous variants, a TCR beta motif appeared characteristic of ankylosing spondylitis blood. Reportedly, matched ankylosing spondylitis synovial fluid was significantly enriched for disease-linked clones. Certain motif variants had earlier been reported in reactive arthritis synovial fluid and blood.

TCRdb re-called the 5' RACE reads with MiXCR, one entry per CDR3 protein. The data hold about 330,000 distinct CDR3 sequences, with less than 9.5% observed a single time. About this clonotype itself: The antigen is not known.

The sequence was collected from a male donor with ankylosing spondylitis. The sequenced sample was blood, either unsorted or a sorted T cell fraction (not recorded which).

DNA of the CDR3: TGTGCCAGCAGTTCCTCCGGGGAGGGCTGGAGCTCCTATAATTCACCCCTCCACTTT. It translates to CASSSSGEGWSSYNSPLHF. V usage is TRBV12-3 or TRBV12-4 and J usage is TRBJ1-6; D remains unclear. The CDR3 is 19 amino acids. The V gene lost 4 bases and the J gene lost 0 bases, with 19 bases spanning the gap.